The source of this T cell receptor (beta chain) is a study of cytomegalovirus exposure and HLA in healthy donors. Germline V CDR1 and CDR2: SEHNR, FQNEAQ (reference sequence). Deletions cut 8 bases from V and 4 bases from J, with 21 bases between. CDR3 length: 16 residues. The PCR contained 60 Vbeta and 13 Jbeta primers. Repertoires were generated with immunoSEQ multiplex PCR, while TCRdb's copy carries only in-frame clones and drops some. The sample has 130,000 to 150,000 clones, about four fifths seen once; the top ten hold around 2%. Findings and caveats of the study: Most CMV-associated TCR beta chains appeared HLA-restricted in a later analysis.

Details on this clone: Its antigen is unidentified.

The chain carries TRBV7-9 and TRBJ2-1, with a possible D match to TRBD2 (6 bases). Source material: PBMCs. This receptor was taken from a man younger than 45 in good health and CMV-seronegative. CDR3 protein: CASAGSGGAWYNEQFF. CDR3 DNA: TGTGCCAGCGCCGGATCGGGCGGGGCTTGGTACAATGAGCAGTTCTTC.